This T cell receptor (beta chain) emerged from a study of T cells after yellow fever vaccination. Study-level information: SMART-Seq v4 Ultra Low Input served to prepare low-cell-number fractions. Study-level findings and limits: Contamination by abundant bulk-population clonotypes could be present in FACS-sorted repertoires. Only a minor proportion of clonotypes was detected across both CD4 and CD8 compartments.

This CDR3 has 16 amino acids. Per germline, CDR1 SGHTA and CDR2 FQGNSA. V trimming: 1 base; J trimming: 4 bases; junction bases outside the gene matches: 9. Universal primer sites and UMIs were introduced during 5'RACE template-switching synthesis of TCR cDNA. TCRdb reprocessed the 5' RACE reads via MiXCR and lists one record per CDR3 protein. The table lists hundreds of thousands of distinct CDR3 sequences, 9% to 15% of them singletons. This clonotype appeared many times. Its antigen is unidentified. The chain is built from TRBV7-2 and TRBJ2-5, with TRBD2 matching over 7 bases. The sequences come from PBMCs, collected on the day of the yellow fever booster vaccination. This clonotype originated in a young man who received the YFV17D yellow fever vaccine. The chain's CDR3 is CASSLVLSGIGETQYF. The CDR3 DNA reads as TGTGCCAGCAGCTTAGTGCTCAGCGGGATTGGAGAGACCCAGTACTTC.